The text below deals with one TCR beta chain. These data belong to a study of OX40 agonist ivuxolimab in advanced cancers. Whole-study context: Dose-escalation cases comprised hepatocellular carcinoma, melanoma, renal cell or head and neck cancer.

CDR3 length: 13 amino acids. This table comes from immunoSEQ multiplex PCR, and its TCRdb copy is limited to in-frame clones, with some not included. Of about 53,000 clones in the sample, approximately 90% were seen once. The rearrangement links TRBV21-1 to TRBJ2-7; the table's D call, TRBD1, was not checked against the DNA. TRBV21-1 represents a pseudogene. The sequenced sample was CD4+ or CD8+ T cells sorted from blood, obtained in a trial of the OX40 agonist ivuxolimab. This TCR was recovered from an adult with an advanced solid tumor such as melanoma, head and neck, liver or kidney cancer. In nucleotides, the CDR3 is TGTGCCAGCATCAGGGGGGCGACGGGCGAGCAGTACTTC. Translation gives CASIRGATGEQYF.